This paragraph reports one TCR beta chain. The antigen remains undetermined. TCRdb itself ran the reads through MiXCR, one entry per CDR3 protein. Counted here are 200,000 to 250,000 distinct CDR3 sequences, less than 50% occurring once; the ten biggest clones make up about 60%. The sample belongs to a study of T cell repertoires in cytomegalovirus infection. Study-level background: CMV epitopes, recently identified HLA-C-restricted and well-studied HLA-B-restricted, were used. Public TCR beta signatures provided an indication of both CMV infection and a matching HLA type. Points from the study as a whole: People with CMV and the relevant HLA were identified by cumulative public TCR beta family frequency. The ex vivo response was dominated by HLA-C-restricted CMV-specific TCR beta clonotypes.

The CDR3 is made up of 17 amino acids. CDR1 SNHLY and CDR2 FYNNEI come from the germline V gene. Deletions cut 2 bases from V and 4 bases from J, with 20 bases between. The source was CD8+ T cells from cultured PBMCs, collected from culture after CMV antigen stimulation. This sequence originates from a human donor in good health (CMV status not recorded). Some clones in this sample may be carry-over from other donors' samples. This chain links TRBV2 with TRBJ1-2, with unresolved D. The CDR3 protein is CASSEKSGGELPYGYTF. Here the CDR3 DNA reads TGTGCCAGCAGTGAAAAGTCTGGTGGGGAATTGCCCTATGGCTACACCTTC.